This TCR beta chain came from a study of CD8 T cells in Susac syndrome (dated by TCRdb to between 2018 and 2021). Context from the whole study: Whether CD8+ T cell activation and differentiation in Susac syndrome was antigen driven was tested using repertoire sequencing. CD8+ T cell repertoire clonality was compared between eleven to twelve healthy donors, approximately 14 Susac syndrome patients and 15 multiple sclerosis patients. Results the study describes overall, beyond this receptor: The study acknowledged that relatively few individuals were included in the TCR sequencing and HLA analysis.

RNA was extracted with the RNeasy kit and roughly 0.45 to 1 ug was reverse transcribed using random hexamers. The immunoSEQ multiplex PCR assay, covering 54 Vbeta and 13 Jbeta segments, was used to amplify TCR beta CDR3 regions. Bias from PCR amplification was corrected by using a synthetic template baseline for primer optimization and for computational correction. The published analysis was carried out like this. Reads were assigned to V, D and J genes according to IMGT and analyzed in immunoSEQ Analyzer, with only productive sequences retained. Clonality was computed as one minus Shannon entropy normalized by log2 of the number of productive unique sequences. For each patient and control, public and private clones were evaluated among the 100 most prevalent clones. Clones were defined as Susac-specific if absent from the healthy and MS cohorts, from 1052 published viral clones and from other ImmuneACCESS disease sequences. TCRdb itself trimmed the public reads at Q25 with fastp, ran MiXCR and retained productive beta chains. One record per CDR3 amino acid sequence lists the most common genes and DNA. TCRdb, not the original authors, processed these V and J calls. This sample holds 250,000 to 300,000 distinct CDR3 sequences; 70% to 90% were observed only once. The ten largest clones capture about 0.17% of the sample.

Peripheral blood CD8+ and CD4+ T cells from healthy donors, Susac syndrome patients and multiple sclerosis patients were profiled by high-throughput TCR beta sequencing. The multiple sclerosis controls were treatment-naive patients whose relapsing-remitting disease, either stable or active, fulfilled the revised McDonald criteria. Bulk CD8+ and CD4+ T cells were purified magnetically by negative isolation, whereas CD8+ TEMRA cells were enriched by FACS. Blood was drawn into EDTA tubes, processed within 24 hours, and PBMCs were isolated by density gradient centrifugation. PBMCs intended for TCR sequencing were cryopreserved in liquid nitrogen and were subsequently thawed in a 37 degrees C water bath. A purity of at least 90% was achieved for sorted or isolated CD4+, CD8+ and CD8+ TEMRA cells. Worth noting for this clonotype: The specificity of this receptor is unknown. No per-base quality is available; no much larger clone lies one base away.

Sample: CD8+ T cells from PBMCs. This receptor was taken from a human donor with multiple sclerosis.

In nucleotide form, the sequence is TGTGCCAGCAGCATAGCGGGGGATACTCTGGATACGCAGTATTTT. It is translated as CASSIAGDTLDTQYF. This receptor chain uses TRBV6-2 or TRBV6-3 and TRBJ2-3, with 9 bases matching TRBD2. The V end gives up 6 bases and the J end 6 bases, leaving 10 bases in the junction not matched to a gene. The CDR3, from cysteine to phenylalanine, totals 15 residues. The entry retains the CDR3 DNA only, 45 bases that are in frame from base 1. For CDR1 and CDR2, the germline V gene lists MNHEY and SVGEGT.